This TCR beta chain came from a study of blood T cell repertoires in COVID-19. At the level of the study: The United States, Italy and Spain provided the acute and convalescent COVID-19 samples. PBMCs, B-cell-depleted T cells, or T cells provided the cDNA or gDNA that made up the material.

In the authors' workflow: Amplification of reference gene primers was used by the study to estimate nucleated cell counts. Measured with immunoSEQ multiplex PCR; TCRdb has only the in-frame clones, and not every one. V, J and clone size were drawn from that table, and D and trimming were deduced from the DNA. The table has 70,000 to 95,000 clones, 84% seen once; the top ten hold approximately 14%. This clonotype was sampled from a human donor in a cohort sampled during active COVID-19. The sequenced material came from peripheral blood.

The CDR3 nucleotides are TGTGCCAGCAACCCGGGGGGCGGCACTGAAGCTTTCTTT. Its translation is CASNPGGGTEAFF. This chain uses TRBV27 with TRBJ1-1, with D maybe TRBD1 (6 bases). CDR3 length equals 13 residues. The germline gives CDR1 MNHEY, CDR2 SMNVEV (reference sequence). V lost 7 bases, J lost 4 bases, and 13 bases lay in between.